One and the same sample provided the 27 T cell receptor beta chains below, sequenced in a study of T cell changes during pregnancy in multiple sclerosis. Clones were sequenced by immunoSEQ multiplex PCR, and TCRdb holds only the in-frame ones, with some missing. Of under 120,000 clones listed, 80% to 95% are singletons. The specimen was peripheral blood, collected after pregnancy. All receptors come from a female donor with multiple sclerosis, enrolled in a pregnancy study.

This rearrangement joins TRBV19 to TRBJ2-7; 7 bases match TRBD2. In germline, CDR1 is LNHDA, CDR2 SQIVND (reference sequence). CDR3 length: 13 residues. V lost 10 bases to trimming and J lost 0 bases; unmatched junction nucleotides: 6. The CDR3 reads CATSAGISYEQYF. As DNA, the CDR3 is TGTGCCACTTCAGCGGGGATCTCCTACGAGCAGTACTTC.

This chain links TRBV7-8 with TRBJ1-1, with 9 positions matching TRBD1. Germline trimming cut 1 base from V and 1 base from J; bases unmatched to any gene: 1. The CDR3 is 15 residues long. The V gene's germline CDR1 is SGHVS and CDR2 FQNEAQ. The CDR3 DNA is TGTGCCAGCAGCTTAGAGGGACAGGGGAACACTGAAGCTTTCTTT. Translating it yields CASSLEGQGNTEAFF.

The V call is TRBV11-2, the J call TRBJ1-6; TRBD1 might be the D (6 bases). Deletions cut 3 bases from V and 7 bases from J, with 13 bases between. This CDR3 is built from 15 residues. Germline CDR1 reads SGHAT; CDR2 reads FQNNGV. CDR3 loop: CASSFETGPNSPLHF. DNA for the CDR3: TGTGCCAGCAGCTTCGAGACAGGACCAAATTCACCCCTCCACTTT. The variable domain in full, with the rest retrieved from reference TRBV11-2 and TRBJ1-6, is EAGVAQSPRYKIIEKRQSVAFWCNPISGHATLYWYQQILGQGPKLLIQFQNNGVVDDSQLPKDRFSAERLKGVDSTLKIQPAKLEDSAVYLCASSFETGPNSPLHFGNGTRLTVT.

The gene calls are TRBV12-5 and TRBJ2-5; TRBD1 matches 9 bases. Trimming took 8 bases from V and 4 from J; bases not matched to a gene: 8. The CDR3 is 14 amino acids. The germline V gene encodes CDR1 LGHNT and CDR2 FRNRAP. DNA of the CDR3: TGTGCTAGTCGGGGGACAGGGTTTGGAGAGACCCAGTACTTC. Amino acids: CASRGTGFGETQYF.

The gene calls are TRBV7-2 and TRBJ2-7, with 12 bases lining up with TRBD2. The V and J ends lost 7 bases and 3 bases, in that order; junction bases with no gene match: 4. Per the germline V gene, CDR1 is SGHTA and CDR2 is FQGNSA. The CDR3 sequence is 14 residues long. The CDR3 coding sequence is TGTGCCAGCACCCTAGCGGGGGGGGACTACGAGCAGTACTTC. This sequence encodes CASTLAGGDYEQYF.

This chain links TRBV5-6 with TRBJ2-5; 10 bases match TRBD1. The CDR3 runs to 15 residues. Losses at the gene ends were 4 bases for V and 3 bases for J; bases not matched to a gene: 6. Germline assignment: CDR1 SGHDT and CDR2 YYEEEE. The CDR3 DNA reads as TGTGCCAGCAGCCCGACCGGGACAGGGGAAGAGACCCAGTACTTC. Translation: CASSPTGTGEETQYF.

The chain employs TRBV19 and TRBJ2-2, with D uncertain. Trimming took off 2 bases at V and 0 bases at J, with 4 bases between the two ends. Germline V CDR1 and CDR2: LNHDA, SQIVND (reference sequence). The CDR3 is 14 residues long. The CDR3, as DNA: TGTGCCAGTAGTATAACAGCGAACACCGGGGAGCTGTTTTTT. Translated: CASSITANTGELFF.

The chain combines TRBV5-1 with TRBJ2-2; the match to TRBD2 covers 7 bases. CDR1 SGHRS and CDR2 YFSETQ come from the germline V gene. V shed 1 base and J 5 bases; nucleotides not matched to a gene: 8. The CDR3 totals 16 residues. CDR3 sequence: CASSLSVSSGTGELFF. The CDR3, as DNA: TGCGCCAGCAGCTTGTCCGTCTCTAGCGGTACCGGGGAGCTGTTTTTT.

In DNA, the CDR3 is TGCGCCAGCAGACAGGGGGCCCGCGGAACCGGGGAGCTGTTTTTT. Translating gives CASRQGARGTGELFF. The rearrangement joins TRBV10-2 to TRBJ2-2; 9 positions match TRBD1. This CDR3 has 15 residues. Germline V gene lookup returns CDR1 WSHSY and CDR2 SAAADI. The ends lost 6 bases at V and 5 bases at J; junction bases unmatched: 7.

The chain is built from TRBV10-3 and TRBJ1-1, with 8 bases aligning to TRBD1. The CDR3 contains 14 residues. The germline gives CDR1 ENHRY, CDR2 SYGVKD. V lost 6 bases and J lost 4; bases outside the gene matches: 7. DNA of the CDR3: TGTGCCATCAGGCAGGGGGCCGGGGGCACTGAAGCTTTCTTT. Encoded protein: CAIRQGAGGTEAFF.

The chain carries TRBV27 and TRBJ2-3; D is ambiguous. The CDR3 extends over 15 amino acids. V was trimmed by 6 bases and J by 2 bases, leaving 15 bases between them. The V gene's germline CDR1 is MNHEY and CDR2 SMNVEV (reference sequence). Here the CDR3 DNA reads TGTGCCAGCAGAAGTTGGGCAGGTAACACAGATACGCAGTATTTT. Protein sequence: CASRSWAGNTDTQYF.

The rearrangement uses TRBV15 and TRBJ1-5; TRBD1 agrees at 7 bases. Germline V CDR1 and CDR2: LNHNV, YYDKDF (reference sequence). The V and J ends lost 3 bases and 3 bases, in that order; junction bases with no gene match: 8. The CDR3 is 16 residues long. The CDR3 region is CATSRTTGYPNQPQHF. The CDR3 bases are TGTGCCACCAGCAGGACGACAGGGTATCCCAATCAGCCCCAGCATTTT.

The chain joins TRBV5-1 to TRBJ2-3; the D gene is possibly TRBD2 (6 bases). CDR1 is SGHRS, CDR2 YFSETQ, per germline. This CDR3 is built from 16 residues. Trimming left V 0 bases short and J 2 bases short, with 13 bases between. For the CDR3, the DNA is TGCGCCAGCAGCTTGGAGTCAGGGACTTACACAGATACGCAGTATTTT. Its translation: CASSLESGTYTDTQYF.

The chain employs TRBV7-3 and TRBJ2-1; a weak D match, TRBD1 (6 bases). Trimming removed 2 bases from V and 6 bases from J, with 17 bases in between. This CDR3 comprises 16 residues. Germline V gene lookup returns CDR1 SGHTA and CDR2 FQGTGA. Written as DNA, the CDR3 is TGTGCCAGCAGCTTATGGGGACACACCTTGGGCAATGAGCAGTTCTTC. This encodes CASSLWGHTLGNEQFF. Combining the CDR3 with reference TRBV7-3 and TRBJ2-1 gives the whole variable domain GAGVSQTPSNKVTEKGKYVELRCDPISGHTALYWYRQSLGQGPEFLIYFQGTGAADDSGLPNDRFFAVRPEGSVSTLKIQRTERGDSAVYLCASSLWGHTLGNEQFFGPGTRLTVL.

J is TRBJ1-1 and V is TRBV6-1, with 10 bases identical to TRBD1. Trimming took 2 bases from V and 5 from J; bases not matched to a gene: 8. Looked up from germline, CDR1 is MNHNS and CDR2 is SASEGT. This CDR3 is 16 amino acids long. CDR3 nucleotides: TGTGCCAGCAGTGAAAATATTGGGACAGGGGAGACTGAAGCTTTCTTT. Protein: CASSENIGTGETEAFF.

In nucleotides, the CDR3 is TGTGCCAGCAGCGCCAGCGGGGGGGCAGGAGTTGGGGAGCTGTTTTTT. Translating gives CASSASGGAGVGELFF. The genes are TRBV9 and TRBJ2-2, with 10 bases that match TRBD2. CDR1 is SGDLS and CDR2 is YYNGEE in the germline V gene. The CDR3 length is 16 residues. The junction had 10 bases not matched to a gene; V was cut back by 3 bases and J by 8 bases.

V is TRBV4-2 and J is TRBJ2-2; TRBD2 aligns across 13 bases. The trim removed 0 bases at V and 6 bases at J, leaving 4 bases unmatched. Looked up from germline, CDR1 is LGHNA and CDR2 is YNFKEQ. This CDR3 comprises 17 residues. The CDR3 sequence is CASSQETSGGLAGELFF. The CDR3 DNA is TGTGCCAGCAGCCAAGAGACTAGCGGGGGGTTAGCCGGGGAGCTGTTTTTT.

This clone was seen once. The chain carries TRBV5-6 and TRBJ1-1; 7 bases are a match to TRBD1. CDR1 and CDR2 from the germline V gene are SGHDT and YYEEEE. V was pared by 5 bases and J by 8 bases, with 3 bases of the junction left unmatched. The CDR3 extends over 11 amino acids. The CDR3 DNA is TGTGCCAGCAGACGGGACAGAGAAGCTTTCTTT. Translating gives CASRRDREAFF. Drawing the rest from reference TRBV5-6 and TRBJ1-1, the complete variable domain is DAGVTQSPTHLIKTRGQQVTLRCSPKSGHDTVSWYQQALGQGPQFIFQYYEEEERQRGNFPDRFSGHQFPNYSSELNVNALLLGDSALYLCASRRDREAFFGQGTRLTVV.

DNA for the CDR3: TGCGCCAGCAGCACCCCGGTAGGGGGCCAAGGTGGCTACACCTTC. It specifies CASSTPVGGQGGYTF. The chain carries TRBV5-1 and TRBJ1-2; the match to TRBD1 covers 7 bases. Germline V gene lookup returns CDR1 SGHRS and CDR2 YFSETQ. This CDR3 comprises 15 residues. After removal of 4 bases from V and 7 bases from J, the junction contained 13 bases not matched to a gene.

The V call is TRBV19, the J call TRBJ1-2, with 8 bases fitting TRBD1. This CDR3 has 16 residues. Trimming removed 4 bases from V and 0 bases from J; junction bases left unmatched: 7. Germline V gene lookup returns CDR1 LNHDA and CDR2 SQIVND (reference sequence). The CDR3 here is CASSRNRGAANYGYTF. The DNA of the CDR3 is TGTGCCAGTAGTAGAAACAGGGGGGCTGCTAACTATGGCTACACCTTC.

The chain carries TRBV28 and TRBJ2-7, with TRBD2 identical over 9 bases. Trimming at V came to 3 bases and at J to 1 base, leaving 4 bases not matched to a gene. CDR1 MDHEN and CDR2 SYDVKM come from the germline V gene. CDR3 length equals 15 residues. This CDR3 reads CASSFPREGSYEQYF. The DNA for the CDR3 is TGTGCCAGCAGTTTTCCGCGGGAGGGGTCCTACGAGCAGTACTTC.

The chain carries TRBV27 and TRBJ2-7; a weak D match, TRBD1 (5 bases). V was shortened by 8 bases and J by 0 bases, with 11 bases between the two germline ends. The CDR3 spans 13 residues. Per germline, CDR1 MNHEY and CDR2 SMNVEV (reference sequence). The chain's CDR3 is CASAGPPSYEQYF. The CDR3 region has the DNA TGTGCCAGCGCAGGGCCCCCCTCCTACGAGCAGTACTTC.

V gene TRBV6-5 combines with J gene TRBJ1-2; D is possibly TRBD1 (6 bases). V dropped 2 bases and J dropped 8 bases, with 12 bases sitting between them. There are 13 residues in the CDR3. The germline V gene has CDR1 MNHEY and CDR2 SVGAGI. CDR3 sequence (DNA): TGTGCCAGCAGTTACCTGGGGGCGCGCGGCTACACCTTC. Translating gives CASSYLGARGYTF.

This chain links TRBV19 with TRBJ1-5; 7 bases match TRBD1. The CDR3 contains 11 residues. Per the germline V gene, CDR1 is LNHDA and CDR2 is SQIVND (reference sequence). The CDR3 DNA reads TGTGCTACAGGGGAAAATCAGCCCCAGCATTTT. Translation: CATGENQPQHF.

The V and J genes are TRBV9 and TRBJ1-6, with D possibly TRBD1 on 5 matching bases. This CDR3 is built from 12 residues. Germline CDR1 is SGDLS and CDR2 is YYNGEE. V dropped 4 bases and J dropped 9 bases, with 8 bases sitting between them. The CDR3 DNA reads TGTGCCAGCAGCAGGGGAGGTTCACCCCTCCACTTT. This translates into CASSRGGSPLHF.

The chain recombines TRBV10-3 with TRBJ2-1, with D perhaps matching TRBD2 (5 bases). Germline V gene lookup returns CDR1 ENHRY and CDR2 SYGVKD. V was pared by 2 bases and J by 1 base, with 15 bases between. The CDR3 is 17 residues long. The CDR3 bases are TGTGCCATCAGTGAGACGGCCGTCGGGGAATCCTACAATGAGCAGTTCTTC. Encoded protein: CAISETAVGESYNEQFF.

The genes are TRBV25-1 and TRBJ1-6; TRBD1 is a possible D gene (5 bases). Trimming took off 4 bases at V and 14 bases at J, with 18 bases between the two ends. The CDR3 totals 14 residues. CDR1 and CDR2 from the germline V gene are MGHDK and SYGVNS. This CDR3 reads CASSGFGVRGTLHF. As DNA, the CDR3 is TGTGCCAGCAGTGGTTTTGGGGTGCGGGGGACCCTCCACTTT.